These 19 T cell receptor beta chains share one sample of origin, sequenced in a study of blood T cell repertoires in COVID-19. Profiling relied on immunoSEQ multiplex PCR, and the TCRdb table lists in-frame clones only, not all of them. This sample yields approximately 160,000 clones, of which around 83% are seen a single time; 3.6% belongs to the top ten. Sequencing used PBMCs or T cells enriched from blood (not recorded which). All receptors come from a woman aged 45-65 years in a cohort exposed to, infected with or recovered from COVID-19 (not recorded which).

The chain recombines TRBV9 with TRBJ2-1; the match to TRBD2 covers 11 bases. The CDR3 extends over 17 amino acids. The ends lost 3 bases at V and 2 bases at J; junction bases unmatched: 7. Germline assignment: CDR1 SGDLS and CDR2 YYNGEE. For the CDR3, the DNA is TGTGCCAGCAGCGCCACACTAGCGGGAGCGACCTACAATGAGCAGTTCTTC. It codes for CASSATLAGATYNEQFF.

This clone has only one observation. The DNA of the CDR3 is TGTGCCAGCTCACCAGGGTTCACGAGGGAGACCCAGTACTTC. Residues: CASSPGFTRETQYF. This chain links TRBV18 with TRBJ2-5, with unresolved D. V was cut by 2 bases and J by 5 bases, with 12 bases left in between. In germline, CDR1 is KGHSH, CDR2 LQKENI. The CDR3 runs to 14 residues.

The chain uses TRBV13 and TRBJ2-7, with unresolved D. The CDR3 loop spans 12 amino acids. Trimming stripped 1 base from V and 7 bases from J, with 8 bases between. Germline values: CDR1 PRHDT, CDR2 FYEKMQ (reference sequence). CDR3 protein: CASSLAAGEQYF. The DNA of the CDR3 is TGTGCCAGCAGCTTAGCGGCCGGGGAGCAGTACTTC.

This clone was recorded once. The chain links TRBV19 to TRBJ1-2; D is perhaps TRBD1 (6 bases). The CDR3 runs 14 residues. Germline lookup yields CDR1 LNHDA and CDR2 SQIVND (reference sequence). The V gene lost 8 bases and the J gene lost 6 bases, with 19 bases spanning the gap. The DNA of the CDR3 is TGTGCCAGTGGGGGCGGCCGGGTCCGGGATGGCTACACCTTC. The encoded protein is CASGGGRVRDGYTF.

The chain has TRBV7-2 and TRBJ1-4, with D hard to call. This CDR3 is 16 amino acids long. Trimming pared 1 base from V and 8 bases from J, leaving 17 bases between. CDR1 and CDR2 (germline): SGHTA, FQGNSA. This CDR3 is CASSLGAGPKREKLFF. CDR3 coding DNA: TGTGCCAGCAGCTTAGGGGCGGGCCCTAAACGGGAAAAACTGTTTTTT.

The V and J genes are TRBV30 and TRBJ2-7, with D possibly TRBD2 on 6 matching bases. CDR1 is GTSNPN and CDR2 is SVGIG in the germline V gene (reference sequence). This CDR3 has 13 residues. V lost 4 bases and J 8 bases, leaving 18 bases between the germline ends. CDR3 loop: CAWNVRGGVKQYF. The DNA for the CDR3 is TGTGCCTGGAACGTACGGGGCGGGGTCAAGCAGTACTTC.

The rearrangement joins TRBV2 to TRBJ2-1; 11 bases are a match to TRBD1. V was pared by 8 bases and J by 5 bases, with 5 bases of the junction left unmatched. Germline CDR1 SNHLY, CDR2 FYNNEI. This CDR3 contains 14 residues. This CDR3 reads CASARDRGDNEQFF. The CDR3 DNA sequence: TGTGCCAGCGCTCGGGACAGGGGGGACAATGAGCAGTTCTTC. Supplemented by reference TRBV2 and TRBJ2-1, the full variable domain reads EPEVTQTPSHQVTQMGQEVILRCVPISNHLYFYWYRQILGQKVEFLVSFYNNEISEKSEIFDDQFSVERPDGSNFTLKIRSTKLEDSAMYFCASARDRGDNEQFFGPGTRLTVL.

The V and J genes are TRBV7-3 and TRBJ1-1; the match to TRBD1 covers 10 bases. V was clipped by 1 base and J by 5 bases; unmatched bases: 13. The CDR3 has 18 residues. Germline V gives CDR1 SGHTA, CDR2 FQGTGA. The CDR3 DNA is TGTGCCAGCAGCTTAAGCCGGGACAGGGGCCGCCGGAGGACTGAAGCTTTCTTT. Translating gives CASSLSRDRGRRRTEAFF.

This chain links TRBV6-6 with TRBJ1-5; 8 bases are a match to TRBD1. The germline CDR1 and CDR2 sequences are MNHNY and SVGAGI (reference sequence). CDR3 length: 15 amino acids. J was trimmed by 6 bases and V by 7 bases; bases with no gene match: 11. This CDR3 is CASNLQGEGGQPQHF. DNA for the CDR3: TGTGCCAGCAATTTACAGGGGGAAGGGGGTCAGCCCCAGCATTTT.

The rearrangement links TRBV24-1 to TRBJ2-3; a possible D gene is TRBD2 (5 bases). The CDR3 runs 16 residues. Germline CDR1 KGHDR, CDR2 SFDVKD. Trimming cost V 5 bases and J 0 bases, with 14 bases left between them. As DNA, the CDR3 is TGTGCCACCAGTGTTGGAGGCGGGTCTAGCACAGATACGCAGTATTTT. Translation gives CATSVGGGSSTDTQYF.

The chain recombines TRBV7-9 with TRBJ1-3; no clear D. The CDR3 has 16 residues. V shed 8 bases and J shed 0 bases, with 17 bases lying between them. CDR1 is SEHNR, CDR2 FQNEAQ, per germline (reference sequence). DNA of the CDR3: TGTGCCAGCGACGCCCGGGGTCTGAGCTCTGGAAACACCATATATTTT. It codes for CASDARGLSSGNTIYF.

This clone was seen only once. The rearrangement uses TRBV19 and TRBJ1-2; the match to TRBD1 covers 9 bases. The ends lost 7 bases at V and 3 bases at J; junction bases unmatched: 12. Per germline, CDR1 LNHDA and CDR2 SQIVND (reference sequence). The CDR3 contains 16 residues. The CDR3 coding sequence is TGTGCCAGTAAGGGAATAAGGACAGGGGTCGACTATGGCTACACCTTC. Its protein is CASKGIRTGVDYGYTF. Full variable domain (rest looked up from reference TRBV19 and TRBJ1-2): DGGITQSPKYLFRKEGQNVTLSCEQNLNHDAMYWYRQDPGQGLRLIYYSQIVNDFQKGDIAEGYSVSREKKESFPLTVTSAQKNPTAFYLCASKGIRTGVDYGYTFGSGTRLTVV.

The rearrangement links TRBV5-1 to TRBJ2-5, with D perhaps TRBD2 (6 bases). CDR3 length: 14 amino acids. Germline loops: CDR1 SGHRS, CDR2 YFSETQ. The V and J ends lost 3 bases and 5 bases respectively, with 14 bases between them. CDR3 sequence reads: CASSWGLLGETQYF. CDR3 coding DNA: TGCGCCAGCAGCTGGGGACTTTTGGGGGAGACCCAGTACTTC. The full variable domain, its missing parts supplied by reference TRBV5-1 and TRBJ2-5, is KAGVTQTPRYLIKTRGQQVTLSCSPISGHRSVSWYQQTPGQGLQFLFEYFSETQRNKGNFPGRFSGRQFSNSRSEMNVSTLELGDSALYLCASSWGLLGETQYFGPGTRLLVL.

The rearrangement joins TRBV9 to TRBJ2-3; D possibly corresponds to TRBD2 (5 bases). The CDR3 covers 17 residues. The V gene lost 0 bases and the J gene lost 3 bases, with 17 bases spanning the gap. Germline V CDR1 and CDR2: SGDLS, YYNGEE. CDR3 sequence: CASSVEPRDSGTDTQYF. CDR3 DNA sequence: TGTGCCAGCAGCGTAGAACCCCGGGATTCGGGTACAGATACGCAGTATTTT.

This CDR3 reads CASSLDQRGSDTQYF. The CDR3 coding sequence is TGTGCCAGCAGCTTAGATCAGCGGGGCTCAGATACGCAGTATTTT. The chain recombines TRBV7-6 with TRBJ2-3; 7 nucleotides line up with TRBD2. V was clipped by 1 base and J by 4 bases; unmatched bases: 5. This CDR3 region has 15 residues. The germline CDR1 and CDR2 sequences are SGHVS and FNYEAQ.

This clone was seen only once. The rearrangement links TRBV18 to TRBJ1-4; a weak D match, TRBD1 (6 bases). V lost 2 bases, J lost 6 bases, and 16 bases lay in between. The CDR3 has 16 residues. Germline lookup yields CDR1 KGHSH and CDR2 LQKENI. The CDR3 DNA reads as TGTGCCAGCTCACCATTCTGGGAGGGGGAACATGAAAAACTGTTTTTT. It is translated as CASSPFWEGEHEKLFF.

CDR3 sequence: CASSSLPQREMYEQYF. For the CDR3, the DNA is TGTGCCAGCAGCTCGCTCCCCCAGCGGGAGATGTACGAGCAGTACTTC. The chain uses TRBV11-3 and TRBJ2-7, with 8 bases fitting TRBD2. Germline CDR1 is SGHNT and CDR2 is YENEEA. Unmatched junction bases numbered 12, after V lost 4 bases and J lost 4 bases. The CDR3 totals 16 residues.

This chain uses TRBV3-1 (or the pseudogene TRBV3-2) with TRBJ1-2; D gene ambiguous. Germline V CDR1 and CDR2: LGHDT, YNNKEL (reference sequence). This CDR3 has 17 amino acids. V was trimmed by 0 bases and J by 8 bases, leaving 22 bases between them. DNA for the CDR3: TGTGCCAGCAGCCAAGATCGAGGAGCACCCCCGTCACAAGGCTACACCTTC. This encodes CASSQDRGAPPSQGYTF.

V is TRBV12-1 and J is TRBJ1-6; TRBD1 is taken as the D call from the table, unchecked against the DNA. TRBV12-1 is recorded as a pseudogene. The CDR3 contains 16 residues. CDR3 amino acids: CASSFLRDRGHSPLHF. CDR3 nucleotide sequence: TGTGCCAGCAGCTTCCTTCGGGACAGGGGGCATTCACCCCTCCACTTT.